This T cell receptor (beta chain) was identified in a study of blood T cell repertoires in COVID-19. Overall study: From T cells, B-cell-depleted T cells, or PBMCs came the material, which was cDNA or gDNA.

Libraries were prepared by immunoSEQ multiplex PCR; TCRdb keeps only in-frame clonotypes and omits some of them. The data contain around 76,000 clones, 80% of them singletons. This clone was seen a handful of times. The CDR3 sequence is 14 residues long. Between the trimmed V and J ends, which lost 5 bases and 2 bases, there was a span of 13 bases. Germline-derived CDR1 and CDR2 are SGHTA and FQGNSA. Material for sequencing was peripheral blood. The chain links TRBV7-2 to TRBJ2-7, with D maybe TRBD1 (6 bases). The receptor was isolated from a man aged 50 to 59 with COVID-19, enrolled during active disease. This CDR3 is CASSPGGVTYEQYF. The DNA of the CDR3 is TGTGCCAGCAGCCCTGGGGGCGTTACCTACGAGCAGTACTTC.